Reported below is one T cell receptor (beta chain). A junction end diverges from the germline sequence, so it may reflect a read error. Making TCR beta cDNA involved 400 to 600 ng total RNA and a constant-region primer. For TCR beta, libraries were produced by three nested multiplex PCR rounds using slightly modified ARM-PCR. TRBV1-TRBV30 forward primers and a C-beta reverse primer were used in the first two PCR rounds, which each ran for around 11 cycles. TCRdb passed the multiplex PCR reads through MiXCR, listing each CDR3 protein once. Counted here are roughly 200,000 distinct CDR3 sequences, around four fifths occurring once; the ten biggest clones make up 15% to 20%. Scientists recovered RNA and DNA together from roughly 18-30 mg of unsorted bulk tissue. The sampling covered five separate regions of each tumor. Over 80% of the cells were viable tumor cells in every tumor sample. The data were taken from a study of tumor-infiltrating lymphocytes in primary liver carcinoma. Study in general: The tumors ranged from about 4 to 11 cm across and fell within stage T1-T3 N0M0.

Looked up from germline, CDR1 is LGHNA and CDR2 is YNFKEQ. The CDR3 is made up of 16 amino acids. This TCR came from a man aged 35-49 years with primary liver carcinoma and hepatitis B virus infection. The rearrangement uses TRBV4-2 and TRBJ2-7, with D maybe TRBD1 (6 bases). Material for sequencing was tumor tissue from primary liver carcinoma. CDR3 sequence reads: CTSSQNLGGSSYEQYF. The CDR3 bases are TGTACCAGCAGCCAAAACTTAGGGGGTTCCTCCTACGAGCAGTACTTC.